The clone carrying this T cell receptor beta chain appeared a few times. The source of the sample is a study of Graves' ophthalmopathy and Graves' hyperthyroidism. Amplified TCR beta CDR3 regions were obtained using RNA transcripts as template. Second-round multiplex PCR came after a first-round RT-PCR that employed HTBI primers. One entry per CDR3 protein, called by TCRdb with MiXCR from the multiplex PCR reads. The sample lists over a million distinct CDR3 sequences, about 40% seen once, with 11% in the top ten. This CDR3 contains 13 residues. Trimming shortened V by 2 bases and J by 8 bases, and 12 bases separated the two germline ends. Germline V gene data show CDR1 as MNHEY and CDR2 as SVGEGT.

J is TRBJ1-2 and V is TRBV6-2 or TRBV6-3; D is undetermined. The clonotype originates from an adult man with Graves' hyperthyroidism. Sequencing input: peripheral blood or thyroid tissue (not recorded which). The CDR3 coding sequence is TGTGCCAGCAGTTACACGCAAATCGGGGGCTACACCTTC. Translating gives CASSYTQIGGYTF.